These 30 T cell receptor beta chains were sequenced from one sample in a study of somatic mutations in cytotoxic T cells in rheumatoid arthritis. Some clones are missing from TCRdb's copy, which holds only in-frame ones; the method was immunoSEQ multiplex PCR. The sample consists of approximately 19,000 clones, roughly four fifths of them appearing once. Sequencing was carried out using CD8+ T cells sorted from blood. The source of these receptors is an adult with rheumatoid arthritis.

This rearrangement joins TRBV9 to TRBJ1-1, with D unresolved. CDR3 length: 12 amino acids. Germline V gene lookup returns CDR1 SGDLS and CDR2 YYNGEE. V dropped 4 bases and J dropped 4 bases, with 8 bases sitting between them. This CDR3 reads CASSRDRTEAFF. The CDR3 nucleotides are TGTGCCAGCAGCAGGGATCGCACTGAAGCTTTCTTT.

The V and J genes are TRBV19 and TRBJ1-6; D gene ambiguous. CDR1 LNHDA and CDR2 SQIVND come from the germline V gene (reference sequence). The germline V and J ends were trimmed by 7 bases and 7 bases, with 11 bases remaining between them. The CDR3 length is 13 residues. The CDR3, as DNA: TGTGCCAGTAAACCGGGTGGGAATTCACCCCTCCACTTT. It translates to CASKPGGNSPLHF. Using reference TRBV19 and TRBJ1-6 for the parts outside the CDR3, the full variable domain is DGGITQSPKYLFRKEGQNVTLSCEQNLNHDAMYWYRQDPGQGLRLIYYSQIVNDFQKGDIAEGYSVSREKKESFPLTVTSAQKNPTAFYLCASKPGGNSPLHFGNGTRLTVT.

The chain links TRBV19 to TRBJ1-2; D is possibly TRBD1 (5 bases). Germline V gene data show CDR1 as LNHDA and CDR2 as SQIVND (reference sequence). The CDR3 is made up of 13 amino acids. Trimming cost V 5 bases and J 4 bases, with 11 bases left between them. The CDR3: CASSPDNGYGYTF. The DNA of the CDR3 is TGTGCCAGTAGTCCGGACAACGGCTATGGCTACACCTTC. The complete variable domain, with remaining parts taken from reference TRBV19 and TRBJ1-2, reads DGGITQSPKYLFRKEGQNVTLSCEQNLNHDAMYWYRQDPGQGLRLIYYSQIVNDFQKGDIAEGYSVSREKKESFPLTVTSAQKNPTAFYLCASSPDNGYGYTFGSGTRLTVV.

This clone was seen a single time. V and J are TRBV28 and TRBJ2-1; no clear D gene. This CDR3 comprises 14 residues. V was trimmed by 4 bases and J by 2 bases, leaving 9 bases between them. In germline, CDR1 is MDHEN, CDR2 SYDVKM. CDR3: CASSSPQAYNEQFF. The CDR3 coding sequence is TGTGCCAGCAGTTCCCCCCAAGCCTACAATGAGCAGTTCTTC. Variable domain in full (rest from reference TRBV28 and TRBJ2-1): DVKVTQSSRYLVKRTGEKVFLECVQDMDHENMFWYRQDPGLGLRLIYFSYDVKMKEKGDIPEGYSVSREKKERFSLILESASTNQTSMYLCASSSPQAYNEQFFGPGTRLTVL.

The V call is TRBV4-1, the J call TRBJ2-1, with D perhaps TRBD2 (5 bases). This CDR3 has 14 amino acids. The germline CDR1 and CDR2 sequences are MGHRA and YSYEKL. Trimming stripped 1 base from V and 8 bases from J, with 12 bases between. The CDR3 nucleotides are TGCGCCAGCAGCCAAGTGGGAGTCTCGGATGAGCAGTTCTTC. It is translated as CASSQVGVSDEQFF.

This clone has a handful of counts. The chain has TRBV7-9 and TRBJ2-5, with D perhaps TRBD1 (6 bases). The ends were cut back, 4 bases at V and 2 bases at J, with 14 bases in the middle. The CDR3 consists of 15 residues. Germline CDR1 is SEHNR and CDR2 is FQNEAQ (reference sequence). The CDR3 loop is CASSSRQDPQETQYF. CDR3 coding DNA: TGTGCCAGCAGCTCAAGACAGGACCCTCAAGAGACCCAGTACTTC.

The V and J genes are TRBV9 and TRBJ1-5; D possibly corresponds to TRBD1 (6 bases). Germline CDR1 reads SGDLS; CDR2 reads YYNGEE. The V gene lost 2 bases and the J gene lost 5 bases, with 11 bases spanning the gap. This CDR3 region has 14 residues. CDR3 coding DNA: TGTGCCAGCAGCGTGTCAGGGGTGGATCAGCCCCAGCATTTT. Translated, it gives CASSVSGVDQPQHF.

The rearrangement uses TRBV19 and TRBJ1-1, with 7 nucleotides matching TRBD1. The V gene end was trimmed by 7 bases and the J gene end by 2 bases; junction bases not matched to a gene: 10. CDR3 length: 15 amino acids. The germline V gene encodes CDR1 LNHDA and CDR2 SQIVND (reference sequence). CDR3 DNA: TGTGCCAGTAAGGCTCCGGGACAGATAAACACTGAAGCTTTCTTT. It codes for CASKAPGQINTEAFF.

The chain couples TRBV9 to TRBJ2-3; TRBD2 agrees at 7 bases. CDR3 length: 14 amino acids. CDR1 and CDR2 from the germline V gene are SGDLS and YYNGEE. V lost 3 bases to trimming and J lost 5 bases; unmatched junction nucleotides: 6. The DNA of the CDR3 is TGTGCCAGCAGCGAGAGGGACTATAGAGATACGCAGTATTTT. Its translation is CASSERDYRDTQYF.

The rearrangement uses TRBV2 and TRBJ2-7; D is unclear. The ends were cut back, 3 bases at V and 2 bases at J, with 8 bases in the middle. The CDR3 has 13 amino acids. The germline gives CDR1 SNHLY, CDR2 FYNNEI. CDR3 loop: CASSEGFTYEQYF. As DNA, the CDR3 is TGTGCCAGCAGTGAGGGTTTTACCTACGAGCAGTACTTC.

V is TRBV11-3 and J is TRBJ2-1; weak D call: TRBD2 (6 bases). Per the germline V gene, CDR1 is SGHNT and CDR2 is YENEEA. Trimming left V 4 bases short and J 6 bases short, with 22 bases between. This CDR3 spans 17 amino acids. CDR3 in DNA: TGTGCCAGCAGCTCGGGGGTCGTCGGCGGGGCTTCCAATGAGCAGTTCTTC. Residues: CASSSGVVGGASNEQFF.

The V and J genes are TRBV28 and TRBJ1-1; the D gene is possibly TRBD1 (6 bases). V lost 5 bases, J lost 0 bases, and 13 bases lay in between. Germline CDR1 reads MDHEN; CDR2 reads SYDVKM. CDR3 size: 15 residues. Here the CDR3 reads CASSPGDTLNTEAFF. Here the CDR3 DNA reads TGTGCCAGCAGTCCAGGGGACACCTTGAACACTGAAGCTTTCTTT.

The chain has TRBV7-8 and TRBJ1-1; 7 nucleotides match TRBD1. The germline V gene has CDR1 SGHVS and CDR2 FQNEAQ. The J segment lost 10 bases and the V segment lost 2 bases, leaving 10 bases of the junction unmatched. CDR3 size: 14 residues. The CDR3 nucleotides read TGTGCCAGCAGCTTACTCAACAGGGGACGGGGAGCTTTCTTT. It is translated as CASSLLNRGRGAFF.

This chain joins TRBV9 and TRBJ2-7; TRBD2 matches at 9 bases. Germline lookup yields CDR1 SGDLS and CDR2 YYNGEE. Unmatched junction bases numbered 3, after V lost 0 bases and J lost 2 bases. This CDR3 is 15 amino acids long. The CDR3 loop is CASSVEGLAPYEQYF. The DNA of the CDR3 is TGTGCCAGCAGCGTAGAGGGACTAGCTCCCTACGAGCAGTACTTC.

This clone showed up just a few times. The CDR3 is CASSFRGPVGEQYF. CDR3 DNA: TGTGCCAGCAGCTTTAGGGGGCCCGTCGGGGAGCAGTACTTC. This chain links TRBV13 with TRBJ2-7; 7 positions agree with TRBD1. Germline V gene data show CDR1 as PRHDT and CDR2 as FYEKMQ (reference sequence). Losses at the gene ends were 3 bases for V and 7 bases for J; bases not matched to a gene: 9. This CDR3 is built from 14 residues.

This chain joins TRBV6-1 and TRBJ2-5, with TRBD2 as a possible D gene (6 bases). Trimming took 3 bases from V and 5 from J, leaving 16 bases between them. The CDR3 contains 15 residues. Germline V gene sequence: CDR1 MNHNS, CDR2 SASEGT. The CDR3 reads CASSEDERRGETQYF. The CDR3 DNA is TGTGCCAGCAGTGAGGACGAGCGACGGGGGGAGACCCAGTACTTC.

The chain joins TRBV27 to TRBJ2-3; D unclear. The CDR3 has 12 residues. Germline CDR1 MNHEY, CDR2 SMNVEV (reference sequence). The V end was cut by 4 bases, the J end by 10 bases, with 12 bases between. In nucleotides, the CDR3 is TGTGCCAGCAGTTCTCCACCCGATCCGCAGTATTTT. Translating it yields CASSSPPDPQYF.

CDR3 in DNA: TGCGCCAGCAGCTCCCATTTCAGACAGGGGGACGAGGGAACTGAAGCTTTCTTT. Translation: CASSSHFRQGDEGTEAFF. The chain has TRBV5-1 and TRBJ1-1; 9 bases are a match to TRBD1. Germline assignment: CDR1 SGHRS and CDR2 YFSETQ. The CDR3 totals 18 residues. V lost 3 bases to trimming and J lost 5 bases; unmatched junction nucleotides: 17.

This clone counts as medium-sized (0.01 to 0.1%). V gene TRBV28 combines with J gene TRBJ1-2; 8 bases map to TRBD1. This CDR3 region has 13 residues. V shed 3 bases and J 8 bases; nucleotides not matched to a gene: 5. The germline CDR1 and CDR2 sequences are MDHEN and SYDVKM. The CDR3 DNA follows: TGTGCCAGCAGTTTGGGGACAGGTTACGGCTACACCTTC. Residues: CASSLGTGYGYTF.

The chain employs TRBV7-5 and TRBJ2-5; the table's D call TRBD1 went unverified against the DNA. TRBV7-5 is a pseudogene locus. There are 12 residues in the CDR3. Here the CDR3 reads CARSLRGETQYF. The DNA for the CDR3 is TGTGCCAGAAGTCTCAGGGGCGAGACCCAGTACTTC.

The chain couples TRBV27 to TRBJ1-6, with D perhaps TRBD1 (5 bases). Germline lookup yields CDR1 MNHEY and CDR2 SMNVEV (reference sequence). CDR3 length: 11 amino acids. The V end was cut by 7 bases, the J end by 15 bases, with 13 bases between. The CDR3 DNA reads as TGTGCCAGCACCGAGACAGAGTACCTCCACTTT. Translating it yields CASTETEYLHF.

V usage is TRBV18 and J usage is TRBJ1-1; D gene unclear. Germline V gene sequence: CDR1 KGHSH, CDR2 LQKENI. The CDR3 runs 12 residues. V shed 2 bases and J shed 4 bases, with 5 bases lying between them. CDR3 DNA: TGTGCCAGCTCACCAGAAATCACTGAAGCTTTCTTT. This encodes CASSPEITEAFF.

This clone is deemed medium-sized. This chain links TRBV4-3 with TRBJ1-6; no clear D gene. V lost 0 bases and J lost 0, with 9 bases in between. The germline gives CDR1 LGHNA, CDR2 YSLEER. The CDR3 loop spans 17 amino acids. The CDR3 loop is CASSQDWQSSYNSPLHF. The CDR3 DNA sequence: TGCGCCAGCAGCCAAGATTGGCAGAGCTCCTATAATTCACCCCTCCACTTT.

V is TRBV4-1 and J is TRBJ1-5; D might be TRBD1 (6 bases). This CDR3 is 15 amino acids long. V was trimmed by 0 bases and J by 5 bases, leaving 11 bases between them. Germline V gene sequence: CDR1 MGHRA, CDR2 YSYEKL. The CDR3 DNA sequence: TGCGCCAGCAGCCAAGAGGGGGCTCGATATCAGCCCCAGCATTTT. Translation gives CASSQEGARYQPQHF.

A note on this clone: This CDR3 is also generated by other DNA sequences in the sample. The chain has TRBV29-1 and TRBJ2-1, with 10 bases that match TRBD1. The CDR3 has 14 amino acids. V was clipped by 2 bases and J by 10 bases; unmatched bases: 8. Germline CDR1 reads SQVTM; CDR2 reads ANQGSEA. The CDR3 sequence is CSVEWDRGILEQFF. The CDR3 DNA is TGCAGCGTTGAATGGGACAGGGGAATTTTGGAGCAGTTCTTC.

The chain employs TRBV7-8 and TRBJ2-7; unclear D gene. Germline CDR1 and CDR2: SGHVS and FQNEAQ. CDR3 size: 12 residues. V gave up 5 bases and J gave up 6 bases, with 11 bases separating them. CDR3 sequence (DNA): TGTGCCAGCAGCCCGATGTTCGGCGAGCAGTACTTC. Protein sequence: CASSPMFGEQYF.

This clone occurred a few times. The rearrangement links TRBV7-9 to TRBJ2-7; D possibly corresponds to TRBD2 (5 bases). The V gene lost 5 bases and the J gene lost 3 bases, with 8 bases spanning the gap. CDR1 is SEHNR and CDR2 is FQNEAQ in the germline V gene (reference sequence). The CDR3 is made up of 12 amino acids. CDR3 sequence: CASSPGNYEQYF. For the CDR3, the DNA is TGTGCCAGCAGCCCGGGGAACTACGAGCAGTACTTC.

CDR3 sequence: CASSQGEGWGTDTQYF. CDR3 sequence (DNA): TGCGCCAGCAGCCAAGGAGAAGGTTGGGGTACAGATACGCAGTATTTT. J is TRBJ2-3 and V is TRBV4-3; D is ambiguous. Trimming left V 1 base short and J 3 bases short, with 14 bases between. The CDR3 covers 16 residues. The germline gives CDR1 LGHNA, CDR2 YSLEER.

This clone was picked up a small number of times. The V gene is TRBV9, the J gene TRBJ2-5, with TRBD1 as a possible D gene (5 bases). Trimming left V 0 bases short and J 3 bases short, with 6 bases between. CDR1 and CDR2 from the germline V gene are SGDLS and YYNGEE. This CDR3 region has 13 residues. The CDR3 DNA is TGTGCCAGCAGCGTAGGGGGCGAAGAGACCCAGTACTTC. Translating it yields CASSVGGEETQYF.

J is TRBJ2-3 and V is TRBV7-8; the D gene is possibly TRBD1 (5 bases). V lost 4 bases and J 0 bases, leaving 11 bases between the germline ends. The CDR3 covers 15 residues. Per germline, CDR1 SGHVS and CDR2 FQNEAQ. The CDR3 coding sequence is TGTGCCAGCAGCTCATCAGGGTTTAGCACAGATACGCAGTATTTT. As protein: CASSSSGFSTDTQYF.